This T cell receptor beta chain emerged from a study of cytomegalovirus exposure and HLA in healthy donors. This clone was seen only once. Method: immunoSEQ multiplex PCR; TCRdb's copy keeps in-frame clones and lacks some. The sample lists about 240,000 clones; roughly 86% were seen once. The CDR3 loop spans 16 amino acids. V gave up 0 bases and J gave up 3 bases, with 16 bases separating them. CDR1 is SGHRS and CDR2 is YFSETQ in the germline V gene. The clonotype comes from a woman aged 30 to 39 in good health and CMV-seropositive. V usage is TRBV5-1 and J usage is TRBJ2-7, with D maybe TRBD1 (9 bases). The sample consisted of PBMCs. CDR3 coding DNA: TGCGCCAGCAGCTTGGGCGGGGGGACAGGGTTCTACGAGCAGTACTTC. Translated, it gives CASSLGGGTGFYEQYF.